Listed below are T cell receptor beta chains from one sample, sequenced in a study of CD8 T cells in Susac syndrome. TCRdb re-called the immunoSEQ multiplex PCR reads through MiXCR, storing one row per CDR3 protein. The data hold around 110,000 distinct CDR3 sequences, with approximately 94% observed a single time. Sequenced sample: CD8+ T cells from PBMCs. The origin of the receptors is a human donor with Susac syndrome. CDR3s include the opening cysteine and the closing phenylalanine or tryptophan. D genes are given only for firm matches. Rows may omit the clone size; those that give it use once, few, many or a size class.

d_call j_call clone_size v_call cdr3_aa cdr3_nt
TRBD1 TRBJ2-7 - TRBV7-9 CASSIGQGAIYEQYF TGTGCCAGCAGCATCGGACAGGGGGCGATTTACGAGCAGTACTTC
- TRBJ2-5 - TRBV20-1 CSANPQEGRLRETQYF TGCAGTGCGAATCCGCAAGAGGGGCGCCTCCGAGAGACCCAGTACTTC
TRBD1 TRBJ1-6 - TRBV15 CATSTFDREGSPLHF TGTGCCACCAGCACCTTTGACAGGGAGGGTTCACCCCTCCACTTT
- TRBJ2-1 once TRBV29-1 CSAYPGSPVNEQFF TGCAGCGCCTACCCAGGGAGCCCTGTCAATGAGCAGTTCTTC
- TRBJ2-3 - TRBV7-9 CASSPPRRDTDTQYF TGTGCCAGCAGCCCCCCTAGGAGGGACACAGATACGCAGTATTTT
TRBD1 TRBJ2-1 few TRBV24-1 CATGTVYNEQFF TGTGCCACCGGGACAGTCTACAATGAGCAGTTCTTC
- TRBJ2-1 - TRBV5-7 CASSKGGQNEQFF TGTGCCAGTTCCAAAGGTGGACAAAATGAGCAGTTCTTC
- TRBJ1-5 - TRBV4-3 CASSRPRQPLYSNQPQHF TGCGCCAGCAGCCGGCCAAGGCAGCCCCTTTATAGCAATCAGCCCCAGCATTTT
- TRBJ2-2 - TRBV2 CATSRGPGDTGELFF TGTGCCACCTCGCGGGGGCCAGGGGACACCGGGGAGCTGTTTTTT
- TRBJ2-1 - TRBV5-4 CASSSTGGNEQFF TGTGCCAGCAGCTCGACAGGAGGGAATGAGCAGTTCTTC
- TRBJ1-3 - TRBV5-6 CASSLAGDFSGNTIYF TGTGCCAGCAGCTTGGCAGGGGACTTCTCTGGAAACACCATATATTTT
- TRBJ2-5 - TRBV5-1 CASSLEGVETQYF TGCGCCAGCAGCCTCGAGGGCGTTGAGACCCAGTACTTC
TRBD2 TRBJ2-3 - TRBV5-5 CASSLGLAGGSTDTQYF TGTGCCAGCAGCTTGGGACTAGCGGGGGGAAGCACAGATACGCAGTATTTT
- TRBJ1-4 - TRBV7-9 CASSSEKLFF TGTGCCAGCAGCTCTGAAAAACTGTTTTTT
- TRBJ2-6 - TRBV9 CASAQGSGANVLTF TGTGCCAGCGCACAGGGATCTGGGGCCAACGTCCTGACTTTC
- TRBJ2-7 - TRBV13 CASSWDGDYEQYF TGTGCCAGCAGCTGGGACGGTGACTACGAGCAGTACTTC
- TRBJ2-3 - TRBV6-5 CASQAPPDTQYF TGTGCCAGCCAAGCGCCGCCTGATACGCAGTATTTT
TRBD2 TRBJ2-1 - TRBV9 CASSSTSGGTHNEQFF TGTGCCAGCAGTTCTACTAGCGGGGGGACCCACAATGAGCAGTTCTTC
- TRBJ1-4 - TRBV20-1 CSAKYVSGRKLFF TGCAGTGCTAAGTATGTAAGCGGCCGAAAACTGTTTTTT
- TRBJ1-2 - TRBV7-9 CASSFTEGGHHYGYTF TGTGCCAGCAGCTTTACTGAGGGGGGACATCACTATGGCTACACCTTC
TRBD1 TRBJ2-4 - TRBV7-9 CASSFPGGSENIQYF TGTGCCAGCAGCTTTCCAGGGGGCTCTGAAAACATTCAGTACTTC
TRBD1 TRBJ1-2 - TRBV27 CASSSGTDHYGYTF TGTGCCAGCAGCAGCGGGACAGATCACTATGGCTACACCTTC
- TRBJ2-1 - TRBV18 CASSPGGAEQFF TGTGCCAGCTCACCAGGGGGCGCTGAGCAGTTCTTC
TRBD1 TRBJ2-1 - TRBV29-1 CSVAPGQGENEQFF TGCAGCGTTGCACCGGGACAGGGTGAAAATGAGCAGTTCTTC
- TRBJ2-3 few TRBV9 CASSVGADTQYF TGTGCCAGCAGCGTAGGGGCCGATACGCAGTATTTT
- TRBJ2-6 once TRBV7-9 CASSLDLSNVLTF TGTGCCAGCAGCTTAGACTTGTCCAACGTCCTGACTTTC
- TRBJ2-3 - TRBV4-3 CASSQFQSTDTQYF TGCGCCAGCAGCCAATTTCAGAGCACAGATACGCAGTATTTT
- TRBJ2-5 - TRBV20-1 CSARPQPRTTKETQYF TGCAGTGCTAGACCCCAGCCACGAACAACCAAAGAGACCCAGTACTTC
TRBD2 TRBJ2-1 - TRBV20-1 CSAREPAGDHNEQFF TGCAGTGCTAGAGAGCCAGCGGGGGATCACAATGAGCAGTTCTTC
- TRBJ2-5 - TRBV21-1 CASSKKASEQETQYF TGTGCCAGCAGCAAAAAGGCTAGCGAGCAAGAGACCCAGTACTTC
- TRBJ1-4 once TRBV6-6 CASSYANEKLFF TGTGCCAGCAGTTACGCCAATGAAAAACTGTTTTTT
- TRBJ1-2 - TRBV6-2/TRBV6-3 CASSPGRGYTF TGTGCCAGCAGTCCAGGGAGGGGCTACACCTTC
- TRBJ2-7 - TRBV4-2 CASSPYTGTPPYEQYF TGTGCCAGCAGCCCATATACCGGGACACCTCCTTACGAGCAGTACTTC
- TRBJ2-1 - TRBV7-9 CASSSAAGGVNNEQFF TGTGCCAGCAGCTCTGCCGCCGGAGGGGTAAACAATGAGCAGTTCTTC
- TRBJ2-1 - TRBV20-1 CSASGENSNEQFF TGCAGTGCTAGCGGGGAAAATTCCAATGAGCAGTTCTTC
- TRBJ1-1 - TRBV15 CATSRDTVNTEAFF TGTGCCACCAGCAGAGATACGGTGAACACTGAAGCTTTCTTT
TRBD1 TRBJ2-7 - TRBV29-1 CSVEISKGQIYEQYF TGCAGCGTTGAAATATCGAAGGGACAGATCTACGAGCAGTACTTC
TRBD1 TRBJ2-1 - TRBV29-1 CSHIIDQGAHYNEQFF TGCAGCCACATAATTGATCAGGGGGCTCATTACAATGAGCAGTTCTTC
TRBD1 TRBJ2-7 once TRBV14 CASSQLLRTGYYEQYF TGTGCCAGCAGCCAGCTTCTCAGGACAGGGTACTACGAGCAGTACTTC
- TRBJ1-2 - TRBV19 CASSILDITPYTF TGTGCCAGTAGTATTCTGGACATCACTCCCTACACCTTC
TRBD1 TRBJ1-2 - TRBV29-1 CSVEDLTGTGYTF TGCAGCGTTGAAGATCTGACAGGGACCGGCTACACCTTC
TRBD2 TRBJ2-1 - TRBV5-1 CASSPGGAADEQFF TGCGCCAGCAGCCCCGGGGGGGCGGCCGATGAGCAGTTCTTC
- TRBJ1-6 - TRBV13 CASSLGQPAYNSPLHF TGTGCCAGCAGCTTAGGACAGCCTGCTTATAATTCACCCCTCCACTTT
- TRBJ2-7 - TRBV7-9 CASSSRFSPYEQYF TGTGCCAGCAGCTCACGCTTTAGTCCCTACGAGCAGTACTTC
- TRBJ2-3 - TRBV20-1 CSARPVVGADTQYF TGCAGTGCTAGACCCGTGGTAGGGGCAGATACGCAGTATTTT
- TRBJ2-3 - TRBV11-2 CASRSRSSPGGTDTQYF TGTGCCAGCAGAAGCCGATCAAGCCCGGGAGGCACAGATACGCAGTATTTT
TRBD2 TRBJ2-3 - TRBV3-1 CASSQGTQLAGGPDTQYF TGTGCCAGCAGCCAAGGAACCCAACTAGCGGGGGGGCCAGATACGCAGTATTTT
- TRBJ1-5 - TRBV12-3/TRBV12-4 CASTRGNQPQHF TGTGCCAGCACCCGGGGCAATCAGCCCCAGCATTTT
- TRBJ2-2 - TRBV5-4 CASSLSVSGELFF TGTGCCAGCAGCTTGAGCGTCTCCGGGGAGCTGTTTTTT
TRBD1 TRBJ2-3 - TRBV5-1 CASSLVVTGGTDTQYF TGCGCCAGCAGCTTGGTCGTCACAGGGGGCACAGATACGCAGTATTTT
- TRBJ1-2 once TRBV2 CASGGGSNGYTF TGTGCCAGCGGGGGGGGTTCGAATGGCTACACCTTC
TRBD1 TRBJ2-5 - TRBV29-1 CSVEGGTGGRTQYF TGCAGCGTTGAAGGCGGGACAGGTGGTAGGACCCAGTACTTC
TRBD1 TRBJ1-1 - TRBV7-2 CASSLTGYGTEAFF TGTGCCAGCAGCTTGACAGGGTATGGCACTGAAGCTTTCTTT
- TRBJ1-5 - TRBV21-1 CASSKDSGGRRNQPQHF TGTGCCAGCAGCAAAGATTCTGGGGGGCGCAGGAATCAGCCCCAGCATTTT
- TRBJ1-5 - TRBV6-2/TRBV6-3 CASSYSYRSYSNQPQHF TGTGCCAGCAGTTACTCGTACAGAAGCTATAGCAATCAGCCCCAGCATTTT
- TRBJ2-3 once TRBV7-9 CASSPLSGFSTDTQYF TGTGCCAGCAGCCCCCTATCGGGGTTTAGCACAGATACGCAGTATTTT
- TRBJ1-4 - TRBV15 CATSIHRRGNEKLFF TGTGCCACCAGCATTCACAGGCGGGGAAATGAAAAACTGTTTTTT
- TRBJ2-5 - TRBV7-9 CASSPDTQETQYF TGTGCCAGCAGCCCGGACACCCAAGAGACCCAGTACTTC
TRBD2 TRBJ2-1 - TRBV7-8 CASSPERGGRNEQFF TGTGCCAGCAGCCCAGAGCGGGGGGGCCGGAATGAGCAGTTCTTC
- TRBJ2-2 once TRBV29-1 CSVLGANTGELFF TGCAGCGTCTTGGGGGCGAACACCGGGGAGCTGTTTTTT